This T cell receptor (beta chain) is drawn from a study of cytomegalovirus exposure and HLA in healthy donors. Study background: For the roughly 370 genotyped donors, 65% to 90% fell within the Caucasian-associated ancestry cluster.

In germline, CDR1 is SNHLY, CDR2 FYNNEI. The CDR3 sequence is 14 residues long. The trim removed 4 bases at V and 3 bases at J, leaving 2 bases unmatched. The study's findings and limits: Later findings reportedly placed an Asian-associated ancestry cluster below the approximately 700-donor mean for N-insertions.

The PCR was carried out with 60 Vbeta primers and 13 Jbeta primers. Produced via immunoSEQ multiplex PCR; TCRdb's table is partial and in-frame only. The sample table includes 150,000 to 250,000 clones. A remark on this clone: Antigen: not known.

The TCR originated in a boy aged 10-17 years in good health and CMV-seronegative. The chain combines TRBV2 with TRBJ2-1; 8 bases are a match to TRBD1. The material sequenced was PBMCs. CDR3 in DNA: TGTGCCAGCAGTGGTGGACAGGGCTACAATGAGCAGTTCTTC. Protein sequence: CASSGGQGYNEQFF.